Sequencing of this T cell receptor (beta chain) was carried out in a study of OX40 agonist ivuxolimab in advanced cancers. Study-level information: Patients enrolled in dose escalation were diagnosed with hepatocellular carcinoma, melanoma, renal cell or head and neck cancer.

The repertoire was sequenced with immunoSEQ multiplex PCR; TCRdb's copy has only in-frame clones and lacks some. The sample holds around 83,000 clones; roughly nine tenths are singletons and the top ten take under 2%. This sequence was found in an adult with an advanced solid tumor such as melanoma, head and neck, liver or kidney cancer. Material: CD4+ or CD8+ T cells sorted from blood, obtained in a trial of the OX40 agonist ivuxolimab.

The CDR3 region has the DNA TGTGCCAGCAGCCAAGATCGGCAGGGGGCTTTCTATGGCTACACCTTC. Its protein product is CASSQDRQGAFYGYTF. The chain employs TRBV4-2 and TRBJ1-2; 8 bases fit TRBD1. The CDR3 contains 16 residues. Germline CDR1 LGHNA, CDR2 YNFKEQ. V dropped 0 bases and J dropped 4; count of bases not matched to a gene: 7.